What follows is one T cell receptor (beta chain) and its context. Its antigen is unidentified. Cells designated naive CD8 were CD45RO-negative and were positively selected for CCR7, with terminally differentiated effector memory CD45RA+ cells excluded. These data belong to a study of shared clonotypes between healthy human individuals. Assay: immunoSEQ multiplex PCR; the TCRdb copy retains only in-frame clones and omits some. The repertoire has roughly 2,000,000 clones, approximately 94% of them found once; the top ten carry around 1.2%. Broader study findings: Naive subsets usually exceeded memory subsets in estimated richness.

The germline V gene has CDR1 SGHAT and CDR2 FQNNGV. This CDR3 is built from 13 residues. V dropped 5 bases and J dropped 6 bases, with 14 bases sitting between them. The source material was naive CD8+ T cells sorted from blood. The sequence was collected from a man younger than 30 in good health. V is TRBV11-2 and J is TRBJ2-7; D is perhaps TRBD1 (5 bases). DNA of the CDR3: TGTGCCAGCAGCCTCGGGTTGGGGCCCGAGCAGTACTTC. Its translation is CASSLGLGPEQYF.